Reported below is one T cell receptor beta chain. What it recognizes is unknown. This entry belongs to a study of T cell responses to AZD1222 COVID-19 vaccine. TCRdb keeps only in-frame clones here, not all; method: immunoSEQ multiplex PCR. The repertoire includes roughly 120,000 clones, about 82% of them detected once, and approximately 16% sits in the top ten. Trimming cost V 6 bases and J 0 bases, with 10 bases left between them. Germline V gene data show CDR1 as SGHTA and CDR2 as FQGNSA. CDR3 length: 14 residues. Whether given at about 4 or about 12 weeks, second doses were pooled. Study conclusions and caveats: Unmutated regions of variants are reportedly targeted by nearly half of spike-specific TCRs. Spike-spanning, vaccine-associated CD4 TCRs were dominant at 160-218 and 743-854. Mostly white British, mostly female donors; authors suggested clonal diversity may be underestimated.

The clonotype comes from an adult who received the AZD1222 COVID-19 vaccine. The specimen was peripheral blood, collected 28 days after the second AZD1222 dose. The chain links TRBV7-2 to TRBJ2-3; D gene unclear. For the CDR3, the DNA is TGTGCCAGCAGACCATCCCCTAGCACAGATACGCAGTATTTT. It yields the protein CASRPSPSTDTQYF.